This entry lists 8 T cell receptor beta chains sequenced from one sample in a study of Ad26.COV2.S vaccination and SARS-CoV-2 variants. As to treatment: around 19 received Ad26.COV2.S at low or high dose, single or two shots; 5 received placebo; per-sample allocation not given. Sampling took place 63 days after the first vaccine or placebo injection. Some clones are missing from TCRdb's copy, which holds only in-frame ones; the method was immunoSEQ multiplex PCR. Of about 410,000 clones listed, 70% to 90% are singletons. The sample was peripheral blood, taken in a trial of Ad26.COV2.S vaccine versus placebo. The source of these receptors is a person between 18 and 60 years old who received the Ad26.COV2.S COVID-19 vaccine or a placebo.

The chain recombines TRBV2 with TRBJ1-2; a possible D gene is TRBD1 (5 bases). The germline V gene has CDR1 SNHLY and CDR2 FYNNEI. The V end lost 3 bases, the J end lost 6 bases, and 14 bases lay between the germline ends. This CDR3 is 14 amino acids long. CDR3 in DNA: TGTGCCAGCAGTGATGAGGGACGGCGGGATGGCTACACCTTC. As protein: CASSDEGRRDGYTF.

The chain carries TRBV6-6 and TRBJ1-3, with unresolved D. Trimming removed 6 bases at V and 3 bases at J, with 9 bases between. The CDR3 runs to 13 residues. Germline V gives CDR1 MNHNY, CDR2 SVGAGI (reference sequence). In nucleotides, the CDR3 is TGTGCCAGCAGCTCCGCACTTGGAAACACCATATATTTT. It specifies CASSSALGNTIYF.

The rearrangement joins TRBV6-6 to TRBJ1-2; D is unclear. Germline-derived CDR1 and CDR2 are MNHNY and SVGAGI (reference sequence). The CDR3 loop spans 14 amino acids. V lost 5 bases and J 8 bases, leaving 18 bases between the germline ends. The DNA of the CDR3 is TGTGCCAGCAGTGATAAATCCGGTGAGGTCGGCTACACCTTC. It translates to CASSDKSGEVGYTF.

The chain has TRBV11-2 and TRBJ2-5, with 10 bases lining up with TRBD2. The V gene end was trimmed by 0 bases and the J gene end by 5 bases; junction bases not matched to a gene: 12. Germline lookup yields CDR1 SGHAT and CDR2 FQNNGV. This CDR3 region has 18 residues. The CDR3 loop reads CASSLDSSGGPAWETQYF. CDR3 DNA: TGTGCCAGCAGCTTAGATAGTAGCGGGGGGCCTGCATGGGAGACCCAGTACTTC.

The chain is built from TRBV7-9 and TRBJ1-3, with 7 bases lining up with TRBD1. CDR3 length: 19 residues. The trim removed 2 bases at V and 0 bases at J, leaving 13 bases unmatched. Germline V CDR1 and CDR2: SEHNR, FQNEAQ (reference sequence). The CDR3 bases are TGTGCCAGCAGCTTATTGGTATTCACAGGGGACTACTCTGGAAACACCATATATTTT. This translates into CASSLLVFTGDYSGNTIYF.

Turning to this clone: The same CDR3 arises from other DNA sequences in this sample as well. V gene TRBV7-8 combines with J gene TRBJ2-7; D tentatively reads TRBD1 or TRBD2 (5 bases each). V was cut by 0 bases and J by 3 bases, with 9 bases left in between. The CDR3 has 14 amino acids. Germline CDR1 reads SGHVS; CDR2 reads FQNEAQ. In nucleotides, the CDR3 is TGTGCCAGCAGCTTAGCGTCAGGGAGCTACGAGCAGTACTTC. It yields the protein CASSLASGSYEQYF.

The chain recombines TRBV7-8 with TRBJ1-1, with D perhaps TRBD1 (6 bases). The CDR3 length is 13 residues. In germline, CDR1 is SGHVS, CDR2 FQNEAQ. The germline V and J ends were trimmed by 6 bases and 2 bases, with 10 bases remaining between them. The CDR3 loop reads CASSTQGNTEAFF. CDR3 in DNA: TGTGCCAGCAGTACACAGGGTAACACTGAAGCTTTCTTT.

The genes are TRBV5-5 and TRBJ1-2; D gene unclear. This CDR3 is built from 14 residues. V lost 0 bases to trimming and J lost 1 base, with 7 bases between them. The germline gives CDR1 SGHKS, CDR2 YYEKEE (reference sequence). The CDR3: CASSLEQINYGYTF. For the CDR3, the DNA is TGTGCCAGCAGCTTGGAACAGATTAACTATGGCTACACCTTC.